This entry is about one TCR beta chain. This clonotype appeared many times. This receptor's antigen is unknown. No qualities accompany the bases; no much larger clone lies one base away. The treatment or condition label, as the study defines it: allogeneic hematopoietic cell transplantation with graft depleted of TCRalphabeta T cells and CD19 B cells. TCRalphabeta/CD19-depleted allogeneic hematopoietic cell grafts were given to the transplant recipients, all of whom were children. This record comes from a study of T-cell reconstitution after alpha-beta-depleted transplantation in children listed by TCRdb under 2016. Notes on the research overall: Using TCR repertoire profiling, the study quantitatively followed how T-cell immune reconstitution unfolded in children after TCRalphabeta/CD19-depleted allogeneic hematopoietic cell transplantation.

On the study overall, not on this receptor specifically: Over subsequent months, a decline in hyperexpanded clone frequencies was noted, and after one year, T-cell counts and TCRbeta diversity were mostly ascribed to newly produced T cells. In some patients, the high TCRbeta diversity seen at day 60 was put down to recipient T cells and intrathymic progenitors that had survived conditioning. Apparently early alphabetaT-cell count recovery about two months after transplant reportedly relied on only several hundred rapidly expanded clones derived from non-depleted graft cells.

The germline V gene encodes CDR1 MNHEY and CDR2 SVGAGI. Taken from cysteine to phenylalanine, the CDR3 has 14 residues. CDR3 DNA is the only sequence kept; it has 42 bases, read in frame from the first base. V and J are trimmed by 2 bases and 5 bases, and the gene matches miss 5 bases of the junction. Library method: PCR. Sequencing was performed on an Illumina HiSeq 2500. To normalize quantification of the TCRbeta repertoire, the TCR libraries were built with molecular barcoding that relied on unique molecular identifiers. The public sequencing data were trimmed at Q25 with fastp and processed into clonotypes with MiXCR by TCRdb, which kept only in-frame beta chains. Rows merge per CDR3 protein into single entries with the most common DNA and genes. The sample table lists under 250,000 distinct CDR3 sequences, about 7% of them with a count of one. The leading ten clones occupy around 5% of the sample.

The sequencing here drew on PBMCs, taken before TCRalphabeta/CD19-depleted stem cell transplant. The receptor comes from a boy aged 2 to 10 with acute lymphoblastic leukemia, due to receive a stem cell transplant. The V and J segments used are TRBV6-5 and TRBJ2-7, with 8 middle bases fitting TRBD2. The nucleotides read TGTGCCAGCAGTTACGGGACTAGGTGGGACGAGCAGTACTTC. This codes for CASSYGTRWDEQYF.